This TCR beta chain originates from a study of blood T cell repertoires in COVID-19. The germline V gene encodes CDR1 SEHNR and CDR2 FQNEAQ (reference sequence). The V gene end was trimmed by 5 bases and the J gene end by 7 bases; junction bases not matched to a gene: 7. This CDR3 spans 14 amino acids. The assay was immunoSEQ multiplex PCR, and TCRdb's table has in-frame clones only and misses some. The table includes 270,000 or so clones, 85% to 90% detected once. This TCR was recovered from a man in his forties with acute or convalescent COVID-19. The chain links TRBV7-9 to TRBJ2-2, with 7 bases lining up with TRBD1. Sequenced input: peripheral blood. In DNA, the CDR3 is TGTGCCAGCAGCCCACCCCAGGGGGTCGGGGAGCTGTTTTTT. Translated, it gives CASSPPQGVGELFF.